The rows below give T cell receptor beta chains drawn from one sample of a study of cytomegalovirus exposure and HLA in healthy donors. Sequenced by immunoSEQ multiplex PCR; TCRdb stores in-frame clones only, minus some. In the table there are more than 150,000 clones, roughly nine tenths of which are singletons. Sequenced sample: PBMCs. The receptors originated from a girl in the first two years of life in good health and CMV-seronegative. Each CDR3 is given with its conserved first and last residue. The D gene is left open where the match is weak. Size is stated for part of the rows, as once, few or many counts, or as a class when the clone is expanded.

d_call	v_call	j_call	clone_size	cdr3_aa	cdr3_nt
TRBD2	TRBV11-3	TRBJ2-3	-	CASSSSSGRTDTQYF	TGTGCCAGCAGCTCGTCTAGCGGAAGAACAGATACGCAGTATTTT
-	TRBV7-8	TRBJ2-7	-	CASSSTSSYEQYF	TGTGCCAGCAGCTCAACATCCAGCTACGAGCAGTACTTC
TRBD1	TRBV6-1	TRBJ1-3	-	CASSAGTGTSGNTIYF	TGTGCCAGCAGTGCGGGGACAGGGACCTCTGGAAACACCATATATTTT
TRBD1	TRBV29-1	TRBJ2-5	-	CSVARLRDRGEETQYF	TGCAGCGTCGCCCGACTCCGGGACAGGGGAGAAGAGACCCAGTACTTC
-	TRBV6-5	TRBJ2-5	-	CASPPRSEETQYF	TGTGCCAGCCCCCCCAGGTCAGAAGAGACCCAGTACTTC
TRBD1	TRBV5-1	TRBJ1-5	few	CASSRDRSNQPQHF	TGCGCCAGCAGCCGGGACAGGAGCAATCAGCCCCAGCATTTT
TRBD1	TRBV6-1	TRBJ2-7	-	CASSRDRGRLGEQYF	TGTGCCAGCAGTCGAGACAGGGGGCGGTTAGGCGAGCAGTACTTC
TRBD1	TRBV19	TRBJ1-2	once	CASSIQGGDGYTF	TGTGCCAGTAGTATCCAGGGGGGCGATGGCTACACCTTC
TRBD1	TRBV10-3	TRBJ1-1	-	CAISEAGGVSEAFF	TGTGCCATCAGTGAGGCAGGGGGCGTTAGTGAAGCTTTCTTT
-	TRBV4-3	TRBJ1-4	-	CASSQETGYGEGGEKLFF	TGCGCCAGCAGCCAAGAAACGGGATATGGTGAGGGTGGTGAAAAACTGTTTTTT
-	TRBV7-2	TRBJ1-3	few	CASSLSWQRSGNTIYF	TGTGCCAGCAGCTTATCTTGGCAGCGCTCTGGAAACACCATATATTTT
-	TRBV4-1	TRBJ1-2	-	CASSQDIFSLGYGYTF	TGCGCCAGCAGCCAAGATATATTTAGCTTGGGCTATGGCTACACCTTC
TRBD2	TRBV30	TRBJ2-7	-	CAWSPSGRGEQYF	TGTGCCTGGAGTCCCTCGGGGCGGGGGGAGCAGTACTTC